This T cell receptor (beta chain) was recovered during a study of response to subunit inactivated influenza vaccine. This clonotype appeared many times. Its antigen is still unknown. One entry per CDR3 protein results from TCRdb running MiXCR on the RT-PCR reads. Of about 650,000 distinct CDR3 sequences in the sample, around 16% were seen once. Findings and caveats of the study: That few new T cells are recruited by each seasonal influenza vaccination was the authors' suggestion.

The CDR3 covers 15 residues. Trimming cost V 5 bases and J 0 bases, with 14 bases left between them. Germline CDR1 reads MDHEN; CDR2 reads SYDVKM. The sequenced sample was PBMCs from blood, obtained 11 to 12 days after vaccination. The receptor's source is a man aged 50-60 years who received an inactivated influenza vaccine. The chain links TRBV28 to TRBJ2-7; D remains unclear. CDR3 sequence: CASSPGQVSSYEQYF. Here the CDR3 DNA reads TGTGCCAGCAGTCCCGGCCAGGTGAGCTCCTACGAGCAGTACTTC.